This T cell receptor (beta chain) was captured by sequencing in a study of T cells in Graves' hyperthyroidism and ophthalmopathy. Across the study: Staff took peripheral blood when the initial diagnosis was made, before any treatment began.

Unmatched junction bases numbered 9, after V lost 10 bases and J lost 1 base. The CDR3 is 14 residues long. Germline CDR1 MGHDK, CDR2 SYGVNS. Findings and limits, study-wide: Ophthalmopathy, as predicted by the model, came a median about six months after the prediction.

TCR beta CDR3 region amplification was performed from RNA transcripts. The primer set for the first-round RT-PCR of the TCR CDR3 was HTBI. TCRdb reanalysed the multiplex PCR reads using MiXCR and keeps one entry per CDR3 protein. Of 500,000 to 700,000 distinct CDR3 sequences in the sample, 15% to 20% were seen once. Remarks on this clonotype: Its antigen is not known.

This chain joins TRBV25-1 and TRBJ1-2, with 7 bases identical to TRBD1. The clonotype originates from a woman aged 18-29 years with Graves' hyperthyroidism. Sequenced input: blood. Here the CDR3 reads CATSPGTVNYGYTF. The CDR3 DNA sequence: TGTGCCACCTCCCCCGGGACAGTTAACTATGGCTACACCTTC.